This T cell receptor (beta chain) was profiled in a study of T cells after posttransplantation cyclophosphamide. Study results and caveats: After PTCy, TRB diversity resembled that of CNI/methotrexate controls. Donor CD8+ memory clones often dominated recipient blood repertoires at later times. Blood and skin or GI T cell repertoires showed limited TRB overlap.

This clone was seen only once. The antigen is undetermined. Profiling relied on immunoSEQ multiplex PCR, and the TCRdb table lists in-frame clones only, not all of them. The sample lists about 24,000 clones; around 88% were seen once. The material sequenced was PBMCs. The sequence came from a woman in her fifties or sixties with a blood cancer, CMV-positive, and with a related stem cell donor.

The CDR3 nucleotides read TGTGCCAGCAGTTACGGCTCCTACCAAGAGACCCAGTACTTC. Translation gives CASSYGSYQETQYF. J is TRBJ2-5 and V is TRBV6-6; D gene unclear. V lost 2 bases and J lost 0, with 7 bases in between. The CDR3 consists of 14 residues. The germline gives CDR1 MNHNY, CDR2 SVGAGI (reference sequence).